This TCR beta chain was found in a study of shared T cell receptors in the human thymus. The CDR3 runs to 16 residues. The V gene lost 4 bases and the J gene lost 0 bases, with 13 bases spanning the gap. Looked up from germline, CDR1 is MGHRA and CDR2 is YSYEKL. Some clones are missing from TCRdb's copy, which holds only in-frame ones; the method was immunoSEQ multiplex PCR. Among 720,000 or so clones listed, approximately 83% were seen once. This sample also belongs to another study, concerning human thymus T cells. Per that study: Thymic resections from corrective heart surgery supplied the tissue. As related research reported, thymic repertoires overlapped highly among unrelated individuals.

The chain employs TRBV4-1 and TRBJ1-3; tentatively, D is TRBD1 (6 bases). Sequenced sample: thymocytes. The origin of this receptor is a girl less than two years old with a congenital heart defect. CDR3 DNA: TGCGCCAGCAGCCGAATGGACAGCGGCTCTGGAAACACCATATATTTT. The encoded protein is CASSRMDSGSGNTIYF.